The clone carrying this TCR beta chain was picked up one time. Its antigen is unidentified. Germline CDR1 SNHLY, CDR2 FYNNEI. Trimming cost V 9 bases and J 4 bases; bases outside gene matches: 12. The CDR3 consists of 15 residues. The source of the sample is a study of cytomegalovirus exposure and HLA in healthy donors. Study-wide background: An earlier analysis found 120 million or so unique TCR beta sequences from 150 million to 200 million T cells. General study findings and limits: CMV serostatus was the only immune exposure information that was available. It was 164 TCR beta chains that were listed as cytomegalovirus-associated. Earlier results showed most TCR beta V segments being productive about 87% or about 30% of the time.

60 Vbeta and 13 Jbeta primers were used in PCR. Using immunoSEQ multiplex PCR, the repertoire was profiled, and TCRdb retains in-frame clones only, with some absent. The sample carries more than 45,000 clones, about three quarters recorded once. The chain is built from TRBV2 and TRBJ1-5, with TRBD1 matching over 7 bases. Sequencing input: PBMCs. The TCR comes from a woman between 35 and 50 years old in good health and CMV-seropositive. The CDR3 protein is CASTRQGQPNQPQHF. The CDR3 nucleotides are TGTGCCAGTACTCGACAGGGCCAGCCTAATCAGCCCCAGCATTTT.